These 26 T cell receptor beta chains originate from one sample sequenced in a study of T cells in Graves' hyperthyroidism and ophthalmopathy (dated 2019 in TCRdb). Library generation was performed with multiplex PCR. Sequencing used an Illumina HiSeq 2000. TCR beta CDR3 regions were amplified from RNA transcripts. The TCR CDR3 was subjected to a first round of RT-PCR using the HTBI primer set and the Qiagen OneStep RT-PCR kit. The public reads were reanalyzed by TCRdb: fastp trimming at Q25, MiXCR alignment, in-frame beta chains only. Merged by CDR3 protein, the rows form single entries marked with the most common genes and DNA. For this sample the table gives a few hundred thousand distinct CDR3 sequences, of which about 18% were detected only once. Together, the top ten hold 40% of the sample. The specimen sequenced was blood. These receptors all come from a man younger than 30 with Graves' ophthalmopathy.

There are many counts of this clonotype. The chain is built from TRBV7-9 and TRBJ2-7; 9 bases match TRBD2. The CDR3 runs to 18 residues. V lost 4 bases to trimming and J lost 6 bases; unmatched junction nucleotides: 19. Germline V CDR1 and CDR2: SEHNR, FQNEAQ (reference sequence). In DNA, the CDR3 is TGTGCCAGCAGCTCAGCGGGGGGCCCAATGGGCTCCATGGTCGAGCAGTACTTC. Protein: CASSSAGGPMGSMVEQYF.

This clonotype was seen only a few times. This CDR3 reads CASSEGTSNQPQHF. CDR3 nucleotides: TGTGCCAGCAGTGAGGGGACGAGTAATCAGCCCCAGCATTTT. This chain links TRBV6-1 with TRBJ1-5, with D maybe TRBD1 (5 bases). V was shortened by 3 bases and J by 4 bases, with 10 bases between the two germline ends. CDR1 is MNHNS and CDR2 is SASEGT in the germline V gene. This CDR3 spans 14 amino acids.

This clonotype was detected ten times or more. The V call is TRBV6-2 or TRBV6-3, the J call TRBJ2-1; 7 nucleotides match TRBD1. Germline-derived CDR1 and CDR2 are MNHEY and SVGEGT. CDR3 length: 15 amino acids. The ends lost 5 bases at V and 4 bases at J; junction bases unmatched: 8. For the CDR3, the DNA is TGTGCCAGCAGTAGGAGAACAGGGGCTTACAATGAGCAGTTCTTC. Residues: CASSRRTGAYNEQFF.

The CDR3 region is CASSEGDGYEQYF. CDR3 in DNA: TGTGCCAGCAGTGAAGGGGACGGATACGAGCAGTACTTC. The chain links TRBV6-1 to TRBJ2-7, with D perhaps matching TRBD1 or TRBD2 (5 bases each). The CDR3 is 13 residues long. Germline lookup yields CDR1 MNHNS and CDR2 SASEGT. Between the trimmed V and J ends, which lost 1 base and 4 bases, there was a span of 8 bases.

The table lists this clonotype with many counts. V is TRBV11-1 and J is TRBJ2-1; TRBD2 matches at 11 bases. Germline assignment: CDR1 SGHAT and CDR2 FQDESV (reference sequence). The CDR3 covers 15 residues. V dropped 6 bases and J dropped 6; count of bases not matched to a gene: 7. The DNA of the CDR3 is TGTGCCAGCAGTCCTAGCGGGGGGTTTTTCAATGAGCAGTTCTTC. Translated: CASSPSGGFFNEQFF.

This clonotype was observed many times. The chain recombines TRBV2 with TRBJ1-4, with a possible D match to TRBD1 (5 bases). The CDR3 length is 14 residues. V dropped 6 bases and J dropped 7 bases, with 15 bases sitting between them. Germline V lookup: CDR1 SNHLY, CDR2 FYNNEI. The CDR3 loop reads CASRERTGGEKLFF. CDR3 bases: TGTGCCAGCAGGGAACGGACGGGGGGTGAAAAACTGTTTTTT.

This clonotype was observed a handful of times. The rearrangement joins TRBV6-1 to TRBJ2-3; D possibly corresponds to TRBD2 (7 bases). Germline V lookup: CDR1 MNHNS, CDR2 SASEGT. This CDR3 has 16 residues. V shed 7 bases and J shed 2 bases, with 19 bases lying between them. The CDR3 sequence: CASTEPGAGATDTQYF. CDR3 in DNA: TGTGCCAGCACCGAACCCGGCGCGGGGGCCACAGATACGCAGTATTTT.

The rearrangement uses TRBV20-1 and TRBJ2-1, with D maybe TRBD1 (5 bases). The J call is in doubt because the DNA end fits TRBJ2-7 better. This CDR3 is built from 13 residues. Looked up from germline, CDR1 is DFQATT and CDR2 is SNEGSKA (reference sequence). The CDR3 is CSGVTASYNEQYF. CDR3 DNA sequence: TGCAGTGGGGTGACAGCCTCCTACAATGAGCAGTACTTC.

This clonotype was recorded at least ten times. The chain joins TRBV7-9 to TRBJ2-7; 11 bases line up with TRBD1. Unmatched junction bases numbered 6, after V lost 0 bases and J lost 5 bases. The CDR3 spans 16 residues. Germline V gene sequence: CDR1 SEHNR, CDR2 FQNEAQ (reference sequence). CDR3 loop: CASSLARTGGADEQYF. The CDR3 DNA reads TGTGCCAGCAGCTTAGCCCGGACAGGGGGCGCGGACGAGCAGTACTTC.

This clonotype has at least ten counts. The chain carries TRBV29-1 and TRBJ1-1; the D gene is possibly TRBD1 (5 bases). The CDR3 is made up of 13 amino acids. The germline V gene encodes CDR1 SQVTM and CDR2 ANQGSEA. V dropped 1 base and J dropped 3 bases, with 9 bases sitting between them. CDR3 DNA sequence: TGCAGCGTTGAAGGGACATGGGACACTGAAGCTTTCTTT. It translates to CSVEGTWDTEAFF.

At least ten counts were recorded for this clonotype. The chain couples TRBV2 to TRBJ1-6; 10 positions match TRBD1. Trimming cost V 8 bases and J 7 bases; bases outside gene matches: 2. The CDR3 is 13 residues long. CDR1 and CDR2 from the germline V gene are SNHLY and FYNNEI. Here the CDR3 reads CASQDRGNSPLHF. The CDR3 DNA is TGTGCCAGCCAGGACAGGGGGAATTCACCCCTCCACTTT.

In this sample, this clonotype turned up many times. This chain joins TRBV2 and TRBJ2-7, with a weak D call TRBD2 (5 bases). Germline assignment: CDR1 SNHLY and CDR2 FYNNEI. This CDR3 comprises 14 residues. V was cut by 6 bases and J by 7 bases, with 19 bases left in between. The CDR3 coding sequence is TGTGCCAGCAGCCGAACGGGGTTAACGGGGGAGCAGTACTTC. This gives the protein CASSRTGLTGEQYF.

This clonotype was observed at least ten times. V is TRBV7-2 and J is TRBJ2-7, with 11 bases identical to TRBD2. Germline loops: CDR1 SGHTA, CDR2 FQGNSA. The ends lost 5 bases at V and 2 bases at J; junction bases unmatched: 8. The CDR3 runs 16 residues. The CDR3 loop reads CASSARGSGGAYEQYF. The CDR3 region has the DNA TGTGCCAGCAGCGCAAGAGGTAGCGGGGGGGCCTACGAGCAGTACTTC.

This clonotype was counted ten times or more. The J gene is TRBJ2-7, the V gene TRBV5-1, with D maybe TRBD1 (5 bases). Germline CDR1 SGHRS, CDR2 YFSETQ. This CDR3 spans 14 amino acids. Trimming took 0 bases from V and 2 from J, leaving 9 bases between them. The CDR3 DNA is TGCGCCAGCAGCTTGGAAGGGGTCACCTACGAGCAGTACTTC. Amino acids: CASSLEGVTYEQYF.

The V gene is TRBV7-9, the J gene TRBJ2-7; 9 bases align to TRBD1. Germline trimming cut 5 bases from V and 3 bases from J; bases unmatched to any gene: 5. The CDR3 sequence is 14 residues long. Germline V gene lookup returns CDR1 SEHNR and CDR2 FQNEAQ (reference sequence). In DNA form, the CDR3 reads TGTGCCAGCAGCCCAGACAGGGGGGTCTACGAGCAGTACTTC. Its translation is CASSPDRGVYEQYF.

This clonotype was seen a handful of times. This chain joins TRBV7-9 and TRBJ2-2; 11 positions agree with TRBD1. CDR3 length equals 16 residues. Germline CDR1 SEHNR, CDR2 FQNEAQ (reference sequence). V dropped 5 bases and J dropped 6; count of bases not matched to a gene: 8. In DNA, the CDR3 is TGTGCCAGCAGCACAGCTGCGGGACAGGGGGCCGGGGAGCTGTTTTTT. Protein sequence: CASSTAAGQGAGELFF.

This clonotype came up many times. This chain joins TRBV2 and TRBJ1-1; 11 bases are a match to TRBD1. V gave up 6 bases and J gave up 7 bases; unmatched junction bases: 4. The germline gives CDR1 SNHLY, CDR2 FYNNEI. The CDR3 spans 13 residues. This CDR3 reads CASRMDRGLEAFF. In DNA, the CDR3 is TGTGCCAGCAGGATGGACAGGGGGCTTGAAGCTTTCTTT.

CDR3 residues: CASSFQRTGYYEQYF. In DNA, the CDR3 is TGTGCCAGCAGCTTTCAGCGGACAGGATACTACGAGCAGTACTTC. The J gene is TRBJ2-7, the V gene TRBV11-2, with 7 bases identical to TRBD1. This CDR3 has 15 residues. The V segment lost 3 bases and the J segment 3 bases; nucleotides outside the gene matches: 8. Germline V gene data show CDR1 as SGHAT and CDR2 as FQNNGV.

In its sample, this clonotype was seen a few times. The V gene is TRBV5-1, the J gene TRBJ2-7; no firm D call. The CDR3 sequence is 15 residues long. Trimming pared 0 bases from V and 2 bases from J, leaving 12 bases between. The germline V gene has CDR1 SGHRS and CDR2 YFSETQ. CDR3 sequence: CASSLVFVTPYEQYF. Written as DNA, the CDR3 is TGCGCCAGCAGCTTGGTATTTGTAACTCCCTACGAGCAGTACTTC.

This clonotype was observed a handful of times. The gene calls are TRBV18 and TRBJ1-2; D is uncertain. Germline CDR1 reads KGHSH; CDR2 reads LQKENI. The CDR3 contains 15 residues. V dropped 6 bases and J dropped 4 bases, with 18 bases sitting between them. CDR3 sequence: CASSRGPTDSYGYTF. The CDR3 nucleotides are TGTGCCAGCTCCCGAGGCCCCACAGATTCCTATGGCTACACCTTC.

This clonotype has more than one count but fewer than ten. This rearrangement joins TRBV4-1 to TRBJ2-7, with D perhaps being TRBD1 or TRBD2 (5 bases each). The germline V gene has CDR1 MGHRA and CDR2 YSYEKL. The V end was cut by 0 bases, the J end by 6 bases, with 15 bases between. CDR3 length: 15 amino acids. CDR3 nucleotide sequence: TGCGCCAGCAGCCAAGAGACGGTAGAGGGGCTCGAGCAGTACTTC. Protein sequence: CASSQETVEGLEQYF.

This clonotype was seen ten or more times. The chain couples TRBV3-1 to TRBJ2-7; a weak D match, TRBD2 (6 bases). Trimming removed 2 bases at V and 2 bases at J, with 19 bases between. Looked up from germline, CDR1 is LGHDT and CDR2 is YNNKEL (reference sequence). The CDR3 runs to 17 residues. CDR3 sequence: CASSQTDVAVGPYEQYF. CDR3 nucleotide sequence: TGTGCCAGCAGCCAAACAGACGTAGCGGTGGGGCCCTACGAGCAGTACTTC.

This clonotype appeared many times. This rearrangement joins TRBV19 to TRBJ2-5; TRBD2 might be the D (5 bases). The CDR3 is 13 residues long. Per germline, CDR1 LNHDA and CDR2 SQIVND (reference sequence). V was cut by 4 bases and J by 4 bases, with 10 bases left in between. The chain's CDR3 is CASSTIAGETQYF. CDR3 in DNA: TGTGCCAGTAGTACCATCGCGGGAGAGACCCAGTACTTC.

In this sample, this clonotype turned up a few times. The chain has TRBV20-1 and TRBJ2-3; 7 bases align to TRBD2. Germline V gives CDR1 DFQATT, CDR2 SNEGSKA (reference sequence). This CDR3 is 12 amino acids long. V lost 7 bases and J lost 0; bases outside the gene matches: 1. The CDR3 nucleotides read TGCAGTGGGGGGGGAAGCACAGATACGCAGTATTTT. Translating gives CSGGGSTDTQYF.

This clonotype came up a few times. The CDR3 sequence is CASSEGWGHEQFF. The CDR3 bases are TGTGCCAGCAGTGAAGGCTGGGGCCATGAGCAGTTCTTC. The chain has TRBV6-4 and TRBJ2-1, with D perhaps matching TRBD1 (5 bases). The germline V gene encodes CDR1 MRHNA and CDR2 SNTAGT. The CDR3 sequence is 13 residues long. V dropped 3 bases and J dropped 8 bases, with 11 bases sitting between them.

This clonotype was observed at least ten times. The V gene is TRBV12-3 or TRBV12-4, the J gene TRBJ1-2, with TRBD1 as a possible D gene (5 bases). The V end was cut by 8 bases, the J end by 11 bases, with 15 bases between. The CDR3 is 11 residues long. The CDR3 DNA is TGTGCCAGCCAAAGAGGGGATCGGTACACCTTC. Its protein is CASQRGDRYTF.